The entry below describes one T cell receptor beta chain. What it binds is unknown. The record originates from a study of identifying expanded T cells in peripheral blood. Sequencing used immunoSEQ multiplex PCR; TCRdb keeps in-frame clones, though not all of them. This sample has 100,000 to 150,000 clones, with 84% found just once. This CDR3 comprises 14 residues. Germline V gives CDR1 GTSNPN, CDR2 SVGIG (reference sequence). Trimming stripped 3 bases from V and 12 bases from J, with 18 bases between. General study findings and limits: Variance in clone template counts between approximately two-week samples significantly increased with total template count across all healthy donors.

The gene calls are TRBV30 and TRBJ1-6, with D unresolved. The sequence derives from a person between 18 and 70 years old in good health. The source material was blood. This CDR3 reads CAWRWETTIEPLHF. CDR3 in DNA: TGTGCCTGGAGGTGGGAGACGACAATCGAACCCCTCCACTTT.